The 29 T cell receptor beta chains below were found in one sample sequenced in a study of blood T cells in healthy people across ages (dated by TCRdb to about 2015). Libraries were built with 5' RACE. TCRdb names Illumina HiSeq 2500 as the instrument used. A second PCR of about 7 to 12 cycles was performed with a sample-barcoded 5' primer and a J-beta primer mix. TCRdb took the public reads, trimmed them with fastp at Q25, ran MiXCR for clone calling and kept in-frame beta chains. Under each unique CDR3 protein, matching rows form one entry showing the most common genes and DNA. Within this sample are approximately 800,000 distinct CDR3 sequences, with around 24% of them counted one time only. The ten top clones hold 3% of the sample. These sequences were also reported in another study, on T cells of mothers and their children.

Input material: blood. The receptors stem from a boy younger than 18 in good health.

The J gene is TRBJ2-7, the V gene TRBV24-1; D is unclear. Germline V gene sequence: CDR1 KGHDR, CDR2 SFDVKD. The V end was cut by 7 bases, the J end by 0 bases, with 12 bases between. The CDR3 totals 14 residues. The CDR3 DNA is TGTGCCACCAGGGAATGGACGGCCTCCTACGAGCAGTACTTC. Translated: CATREWTASYEQYF.

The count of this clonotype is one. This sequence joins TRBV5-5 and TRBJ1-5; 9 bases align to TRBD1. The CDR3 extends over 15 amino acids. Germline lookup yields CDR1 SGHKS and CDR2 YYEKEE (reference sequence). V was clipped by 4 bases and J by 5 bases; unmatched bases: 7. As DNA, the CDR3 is TGTGCCAGCAGCCTTCTCGACAGGGGGTATCAGCCCCAGCATTTT. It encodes CASSLLDRGYQPQHF.

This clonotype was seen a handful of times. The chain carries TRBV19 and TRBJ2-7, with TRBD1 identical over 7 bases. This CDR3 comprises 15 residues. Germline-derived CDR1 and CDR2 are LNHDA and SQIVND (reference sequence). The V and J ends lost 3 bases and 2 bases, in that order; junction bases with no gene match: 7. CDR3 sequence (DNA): TGTGCCAGTAGTATTAATCCGGGACAGACCTACGAGCAGTACTTC. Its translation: CASSINPGQTYEQYF.

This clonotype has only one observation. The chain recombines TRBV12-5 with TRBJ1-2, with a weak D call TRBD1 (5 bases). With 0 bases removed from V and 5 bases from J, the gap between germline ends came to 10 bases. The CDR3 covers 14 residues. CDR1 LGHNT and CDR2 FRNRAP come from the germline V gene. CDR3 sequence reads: CASGLVGGEYGYTF. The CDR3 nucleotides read TGTGCTAGTGGTTTGGTTGGGGGGGAGTATGGCTACACCTTC.

CDR3 loop: CASSSPMYRGRETQYF. The CDR3, as DNA: TGTGCCAGCAGCTCCCCTATGTACAGGGGGAGGGAGACCCAGTACTTC. The genes are TRBV7-6 and TRBJ2-5, with 8 positions matching TRBD1. Germline V gene data show CDR1 as SGHVS and CDR2 as FNYEAQ. This CDR3 has 16 residues. V trimming: 4 bases; J trimming: 5 bases; junction bases outside the gene matches: 12.

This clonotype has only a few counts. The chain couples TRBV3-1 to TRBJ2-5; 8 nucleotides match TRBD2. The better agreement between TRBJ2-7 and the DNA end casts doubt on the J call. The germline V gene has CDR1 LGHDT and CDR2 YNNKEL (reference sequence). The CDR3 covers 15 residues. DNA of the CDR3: TGTGCCAGCAGCCAAGCGGGGGGGCCACTCTACGAGCAGTACTTC. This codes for CASSQAGGPLYEQYF.

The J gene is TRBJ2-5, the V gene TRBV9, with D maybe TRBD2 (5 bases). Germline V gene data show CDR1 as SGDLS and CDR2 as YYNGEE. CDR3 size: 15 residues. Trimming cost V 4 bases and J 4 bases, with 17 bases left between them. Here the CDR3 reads CASSQTISSRETQYF. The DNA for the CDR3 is TGTGCCAGCAGCCAGACTATTTCTAGCCGAGAGACCCAGTACTTC.

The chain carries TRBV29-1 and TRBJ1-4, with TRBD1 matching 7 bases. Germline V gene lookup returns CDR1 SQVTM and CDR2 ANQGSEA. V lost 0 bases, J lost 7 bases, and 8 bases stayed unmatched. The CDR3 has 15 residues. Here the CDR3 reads CSVEDAEGAREKLFF. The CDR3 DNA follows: TGCAGCGTTGAAGACGCCGAGGGGGCACGTGAAAAACTGTTTTTT.

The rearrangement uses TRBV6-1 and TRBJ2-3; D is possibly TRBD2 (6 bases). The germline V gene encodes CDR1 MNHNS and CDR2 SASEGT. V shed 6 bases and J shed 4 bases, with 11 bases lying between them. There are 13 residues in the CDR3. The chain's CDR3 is CASRGTPADTQYF. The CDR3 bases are TGTGCCAGCAGAGGGACTCCGGCAGATACGCAGTATTTT.

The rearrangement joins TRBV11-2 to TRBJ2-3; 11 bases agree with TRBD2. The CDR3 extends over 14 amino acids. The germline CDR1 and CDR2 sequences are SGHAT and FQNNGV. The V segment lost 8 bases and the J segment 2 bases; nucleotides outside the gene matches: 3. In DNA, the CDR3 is TGTGCCAGCTCGACTAGCGGGGACACAGATACGCAGTATTTT. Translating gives CASSTSGDTDTQYF.

CDR3 in amino acids: CSALREPWGDTQYF. DNA of the CDR3: TGCAGTGCTCTCCGGGAGCCATGGGGGGATACGCAGTATTTT. This chain joins TRBV20-1 and TRBJ2-3; D is perhaps TRBD2 (6 bases). This CDR3 has 14 residues. Per germline, CDR1 DFQATT and CDR2 SNEGSKA (reference sequence). Trimming took 5 bases from V and 6 from J, leaving 18 bases between them.

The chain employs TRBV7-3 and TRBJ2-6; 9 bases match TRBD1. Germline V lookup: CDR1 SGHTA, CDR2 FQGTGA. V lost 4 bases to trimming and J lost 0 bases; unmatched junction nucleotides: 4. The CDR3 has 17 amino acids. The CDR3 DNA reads TGTGCCAGCAGCTCCGGACAGGGGAGCTCTGGGGCCAACGTCCTGACTTTC. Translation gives CASSSGQGSSGANVLTF.

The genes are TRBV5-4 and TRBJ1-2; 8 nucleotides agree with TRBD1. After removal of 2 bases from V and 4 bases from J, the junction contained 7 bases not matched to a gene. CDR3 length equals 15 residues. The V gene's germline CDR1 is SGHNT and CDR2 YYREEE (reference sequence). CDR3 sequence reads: CASSFRGPVIYGYTF. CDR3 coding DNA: TGTGCCAGCAGCTTCAGGGGGCCTGTTATCTATGGCTACACCTTC.

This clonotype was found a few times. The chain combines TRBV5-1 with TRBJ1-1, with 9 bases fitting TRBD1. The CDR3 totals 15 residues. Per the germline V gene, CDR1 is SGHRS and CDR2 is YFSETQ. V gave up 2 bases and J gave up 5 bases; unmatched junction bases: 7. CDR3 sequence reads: CASSLRQGVRTEAFF. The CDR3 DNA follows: TGCGCCAGCAGCTTACGACAGGGGGTGAGGACTGAAGCTTTCTTT.

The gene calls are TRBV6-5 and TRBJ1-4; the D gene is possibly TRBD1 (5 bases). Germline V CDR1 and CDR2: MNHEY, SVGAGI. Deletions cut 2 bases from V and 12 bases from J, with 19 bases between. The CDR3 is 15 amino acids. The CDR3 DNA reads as TGTGCCAGCAGTTACGTGGGGCAAGGGGAGGAAGAACTGTTTTTT. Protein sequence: CASSYVGQGEEELFF.

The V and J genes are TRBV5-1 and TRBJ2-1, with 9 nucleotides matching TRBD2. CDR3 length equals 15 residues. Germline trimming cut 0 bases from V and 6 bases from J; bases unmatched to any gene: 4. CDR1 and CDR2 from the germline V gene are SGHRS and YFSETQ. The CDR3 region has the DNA TGCGCCAGCAGCTTGGGTAGCGGGAGAAGCAATGAGCAGTTCTTC. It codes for CASSLGSGRSNEQFF. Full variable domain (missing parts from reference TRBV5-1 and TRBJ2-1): KAGVTQTPRYLIKTRGQQVTLSCSPISGHRSVSWYQQTPGQGLQFLFEYFSETQRNKGNFPGRFSGRQFSNSRSEMNVSTLELGDSALYLCASSLGSGRSNEQFFGPGTRLTVL.

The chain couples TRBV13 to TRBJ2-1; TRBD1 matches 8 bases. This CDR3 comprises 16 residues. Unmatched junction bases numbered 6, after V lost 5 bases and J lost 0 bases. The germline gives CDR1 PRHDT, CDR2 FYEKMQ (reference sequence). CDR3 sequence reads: CASSDPTGGSYNEQFF. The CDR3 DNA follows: TGTGCCAGCAGCGACCCTACAGGGGGCTCCTACAATGAGCAGTTCTTC.

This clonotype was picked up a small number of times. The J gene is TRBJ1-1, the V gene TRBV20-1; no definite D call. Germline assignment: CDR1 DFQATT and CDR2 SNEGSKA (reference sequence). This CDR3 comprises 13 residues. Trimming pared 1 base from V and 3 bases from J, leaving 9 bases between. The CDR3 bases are TGCAGTGCTAGAGCGGCAGCCGACACTGAAGCTTTCTTT. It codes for CSARAAADTEAFF.

The CDR3 loop is CSAIFWRGGLAKNIQYF. The CDR3 coding sequence is TGCAGTGCTATCTTCTGGCGGGGGGGACTAGCCAAAAACATTCAGTACTTC. This chain connects TRBV20-1 to TRBJ2-4, with 9 bases lining up with TRBD2. CDR1 is DFQATT, CDR2 SNEGSKA, per germline (reference sequence). V shed 4 bases, J shed 0 bases, and the junction held 10 bases outside the gene matches. The CDR3 runs 17 residues.

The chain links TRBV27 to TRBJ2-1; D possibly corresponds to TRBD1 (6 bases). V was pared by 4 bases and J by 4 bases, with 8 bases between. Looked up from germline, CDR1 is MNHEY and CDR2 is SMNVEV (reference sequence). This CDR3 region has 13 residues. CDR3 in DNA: TGTGCCAGCAGTTACCAGGGGTACAATGAGCAGTTCTTC. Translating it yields CASSYQGYNEQFF.

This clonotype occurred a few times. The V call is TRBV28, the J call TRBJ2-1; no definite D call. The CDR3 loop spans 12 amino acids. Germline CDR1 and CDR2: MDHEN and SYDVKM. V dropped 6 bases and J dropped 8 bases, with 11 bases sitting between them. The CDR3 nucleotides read TGTGCCAGCAGCCCAATGAACGATGAGCAGTTCTTC. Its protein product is CASSPMNDEQFF. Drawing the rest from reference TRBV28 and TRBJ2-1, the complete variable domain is DVKVTQSSRYLVKRTGEKVFLECVQDMDHENMFWYRQDPGLGLRLIYFSYDVKMKEKGDIPEGYSVSREKKERFSLILESASTNQTSMYLCASSPMNDEQFFGPGTRLTVL.

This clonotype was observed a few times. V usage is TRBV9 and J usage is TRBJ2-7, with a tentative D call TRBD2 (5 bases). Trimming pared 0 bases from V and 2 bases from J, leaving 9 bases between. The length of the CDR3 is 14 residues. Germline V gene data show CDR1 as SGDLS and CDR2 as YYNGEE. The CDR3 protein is CASSVGDGTYEQYF. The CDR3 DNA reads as TGTGCCAGCAGCGTAGGTGACGGGACCTACGAGCAGTACTTC.

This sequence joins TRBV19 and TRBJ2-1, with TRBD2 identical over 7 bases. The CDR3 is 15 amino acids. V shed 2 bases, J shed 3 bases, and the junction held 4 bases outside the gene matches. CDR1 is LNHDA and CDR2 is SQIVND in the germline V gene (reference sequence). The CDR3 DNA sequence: TGTGCCAGTAGTATAAGTCTAGCGGTCTACAATGAGCAGTTCTTC. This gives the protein CASSISLAVYNEQFF.

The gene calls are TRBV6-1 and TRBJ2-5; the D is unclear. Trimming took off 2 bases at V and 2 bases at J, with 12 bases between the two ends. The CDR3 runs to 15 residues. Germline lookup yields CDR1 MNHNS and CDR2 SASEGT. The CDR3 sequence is CASSEKSAWQETQYF. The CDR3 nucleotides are TGTGCCAGCAGTGAAAAGTCAGCCTGGCAAGAGACCCAGTACTTC.

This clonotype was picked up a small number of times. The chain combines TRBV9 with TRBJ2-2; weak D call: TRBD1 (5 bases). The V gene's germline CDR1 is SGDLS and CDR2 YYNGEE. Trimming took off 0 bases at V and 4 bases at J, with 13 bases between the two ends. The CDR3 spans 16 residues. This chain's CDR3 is CASSVAGPAGTGELFF. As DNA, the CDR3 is TGTGCCAGCAGCGTAGCAGGGCCGGCAGGCACCGGGGAGCTGTTTTTT.

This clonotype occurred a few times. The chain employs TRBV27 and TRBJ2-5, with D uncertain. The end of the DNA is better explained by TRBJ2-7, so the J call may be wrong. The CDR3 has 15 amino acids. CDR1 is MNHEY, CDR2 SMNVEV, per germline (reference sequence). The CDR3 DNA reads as TGTGCCAGCAGTTTATCCCCGGCCAGCTCCTACGAGCAGTACTTC. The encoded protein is CASSLSPASSYEQYF.

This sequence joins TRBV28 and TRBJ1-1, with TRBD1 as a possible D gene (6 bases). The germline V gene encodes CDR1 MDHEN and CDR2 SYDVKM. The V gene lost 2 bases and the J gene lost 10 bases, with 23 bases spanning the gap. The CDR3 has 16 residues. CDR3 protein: CASSLRLLTGDRGAFF. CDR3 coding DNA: TGTGCCAGCAGTTTACGCCTCCTGACAGGAGATCGGGGAGCTTTCTTT.

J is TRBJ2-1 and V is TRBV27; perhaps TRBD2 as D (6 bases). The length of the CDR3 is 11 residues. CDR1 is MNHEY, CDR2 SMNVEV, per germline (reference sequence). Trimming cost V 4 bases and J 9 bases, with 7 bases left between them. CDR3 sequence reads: CASSWRGEQFF. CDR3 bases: TGTGCCAGCAGTTGGCGGGGTGAGCAGTTCTTC.

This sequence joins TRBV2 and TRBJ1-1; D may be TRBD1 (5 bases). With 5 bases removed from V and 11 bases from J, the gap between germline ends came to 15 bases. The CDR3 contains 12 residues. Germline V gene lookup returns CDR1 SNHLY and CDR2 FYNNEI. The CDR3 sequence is CASSSNAGIAFF. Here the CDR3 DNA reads TGTGCCAGCAGTTCAAACGCAGGGATCGCTTTCTTT.